The next 27 T cell receptor beta chains were all read from a single sample in a study of OX40 agonist ivuxolimab in advanced cancers. The table came from immunoSEQ multiplex PCR; TCRdb's copy has only in-frame clones and leaves some out. Found here are approximately 70,000 clones, roughly nine tenths of them singletons; the top ten hold around 0.4%. The sequencing here drew on CD4+ or CD8+ T cells sorted from blood, taken in a trial of the OX40 agonist ivuxolimab. These receptors were taken from an adult with an advanced solid tumor such as melanoma, head and neck, liver or kidney cancer.

The chain carries TRBV9 and TRBJ2-2, with 8 bases that match TRBD2. From germline, CDR1 is SGDLS and CDR2 YYNGEE. The CDR3 is 16 amino acids. Trimming removed 2 bases from V and 4 bases from J; junction bases left unmatched: 7. This CDR3 reads CASSVAFSGVTGELFF. The CDR3 coding sequence is TGTGCCAGCAGCGTTGCTTTTAGCGGGGTCACCGGGGAGCTGTTTTTT.

The chain carries TRBV7-2 and TRBJ2-2; 9 nucleotides align to TRBD2. The J segment lost 5 bases and the V segment lost 1 base, leaving 2 bases of the junction unmatched. The CDR3 covers 15 residues. Germline loops: CDR1 SGHTA, CDR2 FQGNSA. The CDR3: CASSLGLAGTGELFF. The CDR3 bases are TGTGCCAGCAGCTTAGGCCTAGCGGGAACCGGGGAGCTGTTTTTT.

A single count supports this clone. CDR3 nucleotides: TGTGCCAGCTCTCAGGGGTCCGACGGGGTCGAGCAGTTCTTC. It yields the protein CASSQGSDGVEQFF. The rearrangement links TRBV18 to TRBJ2-1; D is perhaps TRBD1 (6 bases). The CDR3 has 14 residues. V lost 6 bases and J lost 10, with 19 bases in between. Per germline, CDR1 KGHSH and CDR2 LQKENI.

The rearrangement links TRBV28 to TRBJ1-4; 8 bases are shared with TRBD1. Trimming cost V 4 bases and J 7 bases; bases outside gene matches: 8. The CDR3 loop spans 15 amino acids. The germline CDR1 and CDR2 sequences are MDHEN and SYDVKM. The CDR3 loop is CASSSPTGGSEKLFF. CDR3 bases: TGTGCCAGCAGTTCCCCAACAGGGGGTAGTGAAAAACTGTTTTTT.

The chain carries TRBV11-2 and TRBJ2-3; the D gene is possibly TRBD2 (6 bases). Trimming stripped 2 bases from V and 2 bases from J, with 11 bases between. The germline gives CDR1 SGHAT, CDR2 FQNNGV. This CDR3 is 15 amino acids long. The CDR3 DNA follows: TGTGCCAGCAGCTTAAGTAGCGGAGTCACAGATACGCAGTATTTT. Translated: CASSLSSGVTDTQYF.

The chain recombines TRBV19 with TRBJ1-5; the D gene is possibly TRBD1 (6 bases). The CDR3 contains 14 residues. V lost 7 bases and J 4 bases, leaving 14 bases between the germline ends. Germline lookup yields CDR1 LNHDA and CDR2 SQIVND (reference sequence). The CDR3 region is CASTTGLGNQPQHF. DNA for the CDR3: TGTGCCAGTACCACAGGGTTAGGAAATCAGCCCCAGCATTTT.

Here the CDR3 reads CASRMAPPKNIQYF. In DNA, the CDR3 is TGTGCCAGCAGAATGGCGCCCCCCAAAAACATTCAGTACTTC. The J gene is TRBJ2-4, the V gene TRBV21-1. TRBV21-1 is a documented pseudogene. The CDR3 contains 14 residues.

The chain carries TRBV4-1 and TRBJ2-2, with no clear D. V lost 0 bases, J lost 0 bases, and 8 bases lay in between. The CDR3 has 16 residues. Germline V gene data show CDR1 as MGHRA and CDR2 as YSYEKL. The CDR3 region is CASSQERYANTGELFF. CDR3 DNA: TGCGCCAGCAGCCAAGAAAGGTACGCGAACACCGGGGAGCTGTTTTTT.

The rearrangement uses TRBV5-4 and TRBJ2-1; the D is unclear. V was pared by 3 bases and J by 7 bases, with 17 bases between. The germline CDR1 and CDR2 sequences are SGHNT and YYREEE (reference sequence). CDR3 length: 15 amino acids. Written as DNA, the CDR3 is TGTGCCAGCAGCTCCCCCATGAAGGGTTGGAATGAGCAGTTCTTC. It encodes CASSSPMKGWNEQFF.

The chain combines TRBV7-2 with TRBJ2-2; D call uncertain. The CDR3 runs 13 residues. Germline V gene lookup returns CDR1 SGHTA and CDR2 FQGNSA. V was trimmed by 5 bases and J by 7 bases, leaving 11 bases between them. The CDR3 loop is CASSIQLYGELFF. In DNA form, the CDR3 reads TGTGCCAGCAGCATTCAACTCTACGGGGAGCTGTTTTTT.

The rearrangement uses TRBV11-3 and TRBJ2-1; tentative D call: TRBD2 (6 bases). Trimming took off 7 bases at V and 4 bases at J, with 14 bases between the two ends. From germline, CDR1 is SGHNT and CDR2 YENEEA. CDR3 length: 14 amino acids. In DNA form, the CDR3 reads TGTGCCAGCACCGGAGGGTTAGTTTACAATGAGCAGTTCTTC. Translation: CASTGGLVYNEQFF. Variable domain in full (rest from reference TRBV11-3 and TRBJ2-1): EAGVVQSPRYKIIEKKQPVAFWCNPISGHNTLYWYLQNLGQGPELLIRYENEEAVDDSQLPKDRFSAERLKGVDSTLKIQPAELGDSAVYLCASTGGLVYNEQFFGPGTRLTVL.

This sequence joins TRBV10-3 and TRBJ1-1, with 7 bases matching TRBD1. CDR3 length equals 11 residues. Germline trimming cut 7 bases from V and 8 bases from J; bases unmatched to any gene: 4. The germline CDR1 and CDR2 sequences are ENHRY and SYGVKD. CDR3 nucleotide sequence: TGTGCCATCAACCAACAGGGGGAAGCTTTCTTT. Translated, it gives CAINQQGEAFF.

The genes are TRBV5-1 and TRBJ2-3; TRBD2 matches at 10 bases. After removal of 1 base from V and 2 bases from J, the junction contained 4 bases not matched to a gene. CDR1 is SGHRS, CDR2 YFSETQ, per germline. The length of the CDR3 is 16 residues. The CDR3 coding sequence is TGCGCCAGCAGCTTGCCACTAGCGGGGATCACAGATACGCAGTATTTT. Amino acids: CASSLPLAGITDTQYF.

This chain links TRBV4-1 with TRBJ2-1, with no clear D. CDR1 MGHRA and CDR2 YSYEKL come from the germline V gene. The CDR3 length is 13 residues. With 0 bases removed from V and 9 bases from J, the gap between germline ends came to 9 bases. The CDR3 sequence: CASSQDRVGEQFF. CDR3 sequence (DNA): TGCGCCAGCAGCCAAGATAGGGTTGGTGAGCAGTTCTTC.

This chain uses TRBV18 with TRBJ2-7; D possibly uses TRBD1 or TRBD2 (5 bases each). The V and J ends lost 3 bases and 2 bases respectively, with 14 bases between them. The CDR3 is 15 amino acids. Germline V gives CDR1 KGHSH, CDR2 LQKENI. The CDR3 sequence: CASSPEGLSTYEQYF. CDR3 nucleotides: TGTGCCAGCTCACCCGAGGGGTTGAGTACCTACGAGCAGTACTTC.

This chain uses TRBV5-1 with TRBJ1-2, with 7 bases aligning to TRBD1. CDR3 length: 16 residues. The V segment lost 0 bases and the J segment 4 bases; nucleotides outside the gene matches: 9. The V gene's germline CDR1 is SGHRS and CDR2 YFSETQ. The CDR3 DNA sequence: TGCGCCAGCAGCTTGGGGCCGGGACAGAGTCTCTATGGCTACACCTTC. Translating gives CASSLGPGQSLYGYTF.

The chain recombines TRBV4-2 with TRBJ2-5; 11 bases align to TRBD2. J gave up 5 bases and V 4 bases, and 6 bases lay outside the gene matches. The CDR3 spans 15 residues. Germline CDR1 and CDR2: LGHNA and YNFKEQ. The CDR3 DNA sequence: TGTGCCAGCAGCCGTGGTAGCGGGAGGGATGAGACCCAGTACTTC. Amino acids: CASSRGSGRDETQYF.

The CDR3, as DNA: TGTGCCAGCAGCTTGGGGCTAGCGGGAGTTACGGATACGCAGTATTTT. Translation gives CASSLGLAGVTDTQYF. This sequence joins TRBV5-5 and TRBJ2-3, with 10 bases matching TRBD2. Germline CDR1 SGHKS, CDR2 YYEKEE (reference sequence). The junction had 7 bases not matched to a gene; V was cut back by 0 bases and J by 6 bases. This CDR3 comprises 16 residues. The full variable domain, in which reference TRBV5-5 and TRBJ2-3 provide the parts outside the CDR3, is DAGVTQSPTHLIKTRGQQVTLRCSPISGHKSVSWYQQVLGQGPQFIFQYYEKEERGRGNFPDRFSARQFPNYSSELNVNALLLGDSALYLCASSLGLAGVTDTQYFGPGTRLTVL.

This clone was counted a single time. This chain links TRBV11-3 with TRBJ2-1, with 7 bases matching TRBD2. This CDR3 is built from 13 residues. Trimming took 5 bases from V and 10 from J; bases not matched to a gene: 8. The germline CDR1 and CDR2 sequences are SGHNT and YENEEA. The CDR3 nucleotides are TGTGCCAGCAGCAGAGTGACTAGCAGGGAGCAGTTCTTC. This sequence encodes CASSRVTSREQFF. The whole variable domain, remainder taken from reference TRBV11-3 and TRBJ2-1, is EAGVVQSPRYKIIEKKQPVAFWCNPISGHNTLYWYLQNLGQGPELLIRYENEEAVDDSQLPKDRFSAERLKGVDSTLKIQPAELGDSAVYLCASSRVTSREQFFGPGTRLTVL.

This sequence joins TRBV11-2 and TRBJ2-7, with 11 nucleotides matching TRBD2. The germline V gene encodes CDR1 SGHAT and CDR2 FQNNGV. The V and J ends lost 1 base and 4 bases, in that order; junction bases with no gene match: 6. The CDR3 has 16 residues. CDR3 sequence reads: CASSLAPGLAEYEQYF. CDR3 sequence (DNA): TGTGCCAGCAGCTTAGCCCCGGGACTAGCGGAATACGAGCAGTACTTC.

Of note for this clone: No DNA is shown, since the ends of the CDR3 on it are uncertain; the CDR3 is the one TCRdb lists. The chain couples TRBV5-5 to TRBJ1-1. Germline CDR1 and CDR2: SGHKS and YYEKEE (reference sequence). Both ends counted, the CDR3 spans 15 residues. This chain's CDR3 is CASSLGSTSVTEAFF.

The chain links TRBV4-3 to TRBJ2-7, with D possibly being TRBD2 (5 bases). Trimming left V 1 base short and J 2 bases short, with 15 bases between. The length of the CDR3 is 16 residues. Germline V gene data show CDR1 as LGHNA and CDR2 as YSLEER. Here the CDR3 reads CASSQVGSAKTYEQYF. In DNA, the CDR3 is TGCGCCAGCAGCCAAGTAGGGAGTGCTAAGACCTACGAGCAGTACTTC.

The chain has TRBV5-5 and TRBJ2-2; D not resolved. There are 12 residues in the CDR3. The V and J ends lost 8 bases and 4 bases respectively, with 9 bases between them. Looked up from germline, CDR1 is SGHKS and CDR2 is YYEKEE (reference sequence). DNA for the CDR3: TGTGCCAGTCGCGAATTCACCGGGGAGCTGTTTTTT. It translates to CASREFTGELFF. Variable domain in full (rest from reference TRBV5-5 and TRBJ2-2): DAGVTQSPTHLIKTRGQQVTLRCSPISGHKSVSWYQQVLGQGPQFIFQYYEKEERGRGNFPDRFSARQFPNYSSELNVNALLLGDSALYLCASREFTGELFFGEGSRLTVL.

DNA of the CDR3: TGTGCCAGCAGTCCGAGCTCCTATAATTCACCCCTCCACTTT. This translates into CASSPSSYNSPLHF. V gene TRBV27 combines with J gene TRBJ1-6; D is uncertain. The CDR3 has 14 residues. Germline V gene sequence: CDR1 MNHEY, CDR2 SMNVEV (reference sequence). The V end was cut by 5 bases, the J end by 0 bases, with 5 bases between.

This clone occurred once. The chain couples TRBV19 to TRBJ1-1; a weak D match, TRBD1 (5 bases). The ends were cut back, 5 bases at V and 0 bases at J, with 13 bases in the middle. The germline gives CDR1 LNHDA, CDR2 SQIVND (reference sequence). The CDR3 sequence is 15 residues long. CDR3 protein: CASSLRQPMNTEAFF. In DNA, the CDR3 is TGTGCCAGTAGTCTAAGACAGCCCATGAACACTGAAGCTTTCTTT.

This rearrangement joins TRBV19 to TRBJ2-4; D is possibly TRBD2 (5 bases). CDR1 and CDR2 from the germline V gene are LNHDA and SQIVND (reference sequence). V lost 5 bases to trimming and J lost 5 bases, with 22 bases between them. The CDR3 consists of 17 residues. The DNA for the CDR3 is TGTGCCAGTAGTTTCCAGGCCGGGCTCGTCGGGGAAAACATTCAGTACTTC. Translation: CASSFQAGLVGENIQYF.

The V call is TRBV18, the J call TRBJ1-1; no clear D gene. Germline assignment: CDR1 KGHSH and CDR2 LQKENI. This CDR3 is built from 14 residues. The V and J ends lost 2 bases and 1 base respectively, with 8 bases between them. DNA for the CDR3: TGTGCCAGCTCACCAGGGGTCCCGAACACTGAAGCTTTCTTT. Encoded protein: CASSPGVPNTEAFF.